Sequencing of this TCR beta chain was carried out in a study of blood T cell repertoires in COVID-19. Across the whole study: The United States, Italy and Spain supplied acute and convalescent COVID-19 samples. The cDNA or gDNA used as material had been derived from T cells, B-cell-depleted T cells, or PBMCs.

Here immunoSEQ multiplex PCR was the method, and the copy in TCRdb shows in-frame clones only, minus some. Found here are 200,000 to 250,000 clones, 70% to 90% of them singletons; the top ten hold under 14%. The study drew participants aged about 18 to 95 years from roughly 25 US areas. The study assigned cohorts using participant-reported clinical history. CDR1 and CDR2 from the germline V gene are SGHKS and YYEKEE (reference sequence). The CDR3 has 15 residues. The V end was cut by 2 bases, the J end by 1 base, with 10 bases between. The rearrangement uses TRBV5-5 and TRBJ2-1; possible D gene TRBD1, 7 bases. This receptor was obtained from a man under 40 who had recovered from COVID-19. Sequenced material: PBMCs or T cells enriched from blood (not recorded which). CDR3 loop: CASSFQGGSYNEQFF. The CDR3 nucleotides read TGTGCCAGCAGCTTCCAGGGGGGTTCCTACAATGAGCAGTTCTTC.